This T cell receptor (beta chain) appears in the sequencing data of a study of T-cell memory formation after mild COVID-19. Germline CDR1 reads ENHRY; CDR2 reads SYGVKD. Trimming cost V 10 bases and J 1 base; bases outside gene matches: 8. CDR3 length: 14 amino acids. TCRdb called the 5' RACE reads again in MiXCR, with one record for every CDR3 protein. The sample contains just over 60,000 distinct CDR3 sequences, 9% to 9.5% of which appear only once. Input material: PBMCs or a T cell subset sorted from them (not recorded which). This clonotype was obtained from a man younger than 30 who had mild COVID-19 (a few samples of this study predate the infection). Cell type and time point are not known. The chain uses TRBV10-3 and TRBJ2-5; 8 bases fit TRBD1. The CDR3 spells CASGQGEVQETQYF. DNA of the CDR3: TGTGCCAGCGGACAGGGCGAGGTCCAAGAGACCCAGTACTTC.